The clone carrying this T cell receptor (beta chain) was detected once. Germline and junction disagree at one end, which may indicate a read error. Repertoires were generated with immunoSEQ multiplex PCR, while TCRdb's copy carries only in-frame clones and drops some. This sample has about 38,000 clones, with 85% to 90% found just once. This record belongs to a study of T cell changes during pregnancy in multiple sclerosis. Germline CDR1 is SNHLY and CDR2 is FYNNEI. This CDR3 is built from 13 residues. This TCR came from a female donor with multiple sclerosis, enrolled in a pregnancy study. The V and J genes are TRBV2 and TRBJ1-5; a weak D match, TRBD1 (5 bases). The starting material was CD4+ T cells from peripheral blood mononuclear cells, obtained in the second trimester of pregnancy. CDR3 DNA: TGTGCCAGCAGGGAAGACAGTGATCAGCTCCAGCATTTT. Protein: CASREDSDQLQHF.